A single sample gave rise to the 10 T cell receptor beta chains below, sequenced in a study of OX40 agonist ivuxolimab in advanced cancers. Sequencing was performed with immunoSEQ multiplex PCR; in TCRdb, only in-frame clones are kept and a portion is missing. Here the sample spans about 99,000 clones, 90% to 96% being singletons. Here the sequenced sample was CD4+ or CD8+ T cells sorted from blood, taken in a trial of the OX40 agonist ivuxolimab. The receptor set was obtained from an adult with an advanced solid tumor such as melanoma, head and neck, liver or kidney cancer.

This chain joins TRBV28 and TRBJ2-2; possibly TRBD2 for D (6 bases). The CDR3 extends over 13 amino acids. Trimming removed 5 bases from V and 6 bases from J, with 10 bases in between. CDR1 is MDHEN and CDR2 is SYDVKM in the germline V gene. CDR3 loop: CASSHRDSGELFF. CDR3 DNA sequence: TGTGCCAGCAGTCATAGGGACTCCGGGGAGCTGTTTTTT.

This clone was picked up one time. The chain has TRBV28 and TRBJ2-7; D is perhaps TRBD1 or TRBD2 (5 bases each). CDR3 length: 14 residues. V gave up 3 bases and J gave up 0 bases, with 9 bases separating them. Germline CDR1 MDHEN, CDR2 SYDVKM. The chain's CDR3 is CASSLGDLSYEQYF. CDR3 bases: TGTGCCAGCAGTTTGGGGGACCTCTCCTACGAGCAGTACTTC.

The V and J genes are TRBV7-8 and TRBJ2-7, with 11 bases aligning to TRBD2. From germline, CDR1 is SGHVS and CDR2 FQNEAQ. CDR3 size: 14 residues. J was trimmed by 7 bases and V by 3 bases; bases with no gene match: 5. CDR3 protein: CASSFSGGAEEQYF. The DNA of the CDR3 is TGTGCCAGCAGCTTTAGCGGGGGGGCGGAAGAGCAGTACTTC. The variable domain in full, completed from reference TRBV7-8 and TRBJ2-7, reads GAGVSQSPRYKVAKRGQDVALRCDPISGHVSLFWYQQALGQGPEFLTYFQNEAQLDKSGLPSDRFFAERPEGSVSTLKIQRTQQEDSAVYLCASSFSGGAEEQYFGPGTRLTVT.

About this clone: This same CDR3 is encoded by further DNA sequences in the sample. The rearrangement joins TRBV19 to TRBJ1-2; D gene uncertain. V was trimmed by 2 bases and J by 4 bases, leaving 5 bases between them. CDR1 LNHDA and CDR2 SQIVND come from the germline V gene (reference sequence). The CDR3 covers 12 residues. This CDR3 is CASSISSYGYTF. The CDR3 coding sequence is TGTGCCAGTAGTATATCTTCCTATGGCTACACCTTC.

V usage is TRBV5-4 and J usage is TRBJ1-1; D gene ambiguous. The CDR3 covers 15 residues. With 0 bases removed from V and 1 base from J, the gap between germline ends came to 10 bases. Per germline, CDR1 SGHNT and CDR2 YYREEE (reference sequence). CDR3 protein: CASSLVPGENTEAFF. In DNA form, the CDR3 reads TGTGCCAGCAGCTTGGTTCCAGGAGAGAACACTGAAGCTTTCTTT.

In nucleotides, the CDR3 is TGTGCCAGCAGTTTCGCGGGAGATGATCGCGAGCAGTACTTC. Amino acids: CASSFAGDDREQYF. V usage is TRBV27 and J usage is TRBJ2-7, with 7 bases lining up with TRBD2. This CDR3 is built from 14 residues. J was trimmed by 6 bases and V by 3 bases; bases with no gene match: 8. Germline V gives CDR1 MNHEY, CDR2 SMNVEV (reference sequence).

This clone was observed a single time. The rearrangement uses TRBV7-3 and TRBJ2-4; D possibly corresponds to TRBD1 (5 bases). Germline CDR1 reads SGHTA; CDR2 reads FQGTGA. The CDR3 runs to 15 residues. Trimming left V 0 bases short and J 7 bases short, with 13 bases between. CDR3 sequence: CASSLTSGRDNIQYF. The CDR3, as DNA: TGTGCCAGCAGCTTAACATCGGGCAGGGATAACATTCAGTACTTC.

The CDR3 DNA sequence: TGTGCCAGCAGCTCATCTAAGCCGGCAGGGGGATCGGGAATGAATTCACCCCTCCACTTT. Translation: CASSSSKPAGGSGMNSPLHF. V usage is TRBV28 and J usage is TRBJ1-6; 7 bases line up with TRBD1. This CDR3 has 20 amino acids. CDR1 and CDR2 from the germline V gene are MDHEN and SYDVKM. J lost 7 bases, V lost 6 bases, and 24 bases had no gene match.

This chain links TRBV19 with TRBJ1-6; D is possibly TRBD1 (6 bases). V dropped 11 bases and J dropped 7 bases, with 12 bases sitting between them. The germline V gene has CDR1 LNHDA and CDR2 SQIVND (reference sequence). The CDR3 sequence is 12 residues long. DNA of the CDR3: TGTGCCGCGGCGGGGGGCAATTCACCCCTCCACTTT. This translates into CAAAGGNSPLHF.

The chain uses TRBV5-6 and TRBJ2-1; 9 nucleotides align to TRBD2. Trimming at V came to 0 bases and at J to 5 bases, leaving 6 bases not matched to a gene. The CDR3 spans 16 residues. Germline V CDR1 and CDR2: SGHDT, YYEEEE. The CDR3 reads CASSLVWGLAHNEQFF. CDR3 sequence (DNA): TGTGCCAGCAGCTTGGTATGGGGACTAGCCCACAATGAGCAGTTCTTC.